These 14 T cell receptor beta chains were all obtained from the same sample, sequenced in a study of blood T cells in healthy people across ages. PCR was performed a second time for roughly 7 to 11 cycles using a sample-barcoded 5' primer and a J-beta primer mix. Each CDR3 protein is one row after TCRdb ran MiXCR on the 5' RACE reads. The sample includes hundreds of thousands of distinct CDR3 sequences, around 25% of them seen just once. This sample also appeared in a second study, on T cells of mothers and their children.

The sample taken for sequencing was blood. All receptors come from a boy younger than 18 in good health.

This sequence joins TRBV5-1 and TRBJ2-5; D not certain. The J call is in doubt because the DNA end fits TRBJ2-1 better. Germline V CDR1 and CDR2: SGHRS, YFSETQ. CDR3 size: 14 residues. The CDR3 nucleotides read TGCGCCAGCAGCACGCCCCAGGCTGGGAACGAGCAGTTCTTC. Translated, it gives CASSTPQAGNEQFF.

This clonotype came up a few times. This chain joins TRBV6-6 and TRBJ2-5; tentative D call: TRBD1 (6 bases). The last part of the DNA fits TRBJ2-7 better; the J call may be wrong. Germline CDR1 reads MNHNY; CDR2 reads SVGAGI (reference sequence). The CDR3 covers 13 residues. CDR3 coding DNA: TGTGCCAGCACAAGCAGAGGGGACAACGAGCAGTACTTC. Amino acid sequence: CASTSRGDNEQYF.

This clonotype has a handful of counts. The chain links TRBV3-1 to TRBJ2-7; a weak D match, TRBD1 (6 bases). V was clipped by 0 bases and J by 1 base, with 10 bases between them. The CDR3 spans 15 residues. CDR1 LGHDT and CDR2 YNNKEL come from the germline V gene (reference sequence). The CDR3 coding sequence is TGTGCCAGCAGCCAAGATTGGCAGGGGTCCTACGAGCAGTACTTC. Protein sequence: CASSQDWQGSYEQYF.

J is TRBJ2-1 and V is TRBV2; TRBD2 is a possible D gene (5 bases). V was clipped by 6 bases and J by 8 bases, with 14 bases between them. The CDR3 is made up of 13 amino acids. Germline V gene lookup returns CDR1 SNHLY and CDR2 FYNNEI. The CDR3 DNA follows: TGTGCCAGCAGCGGTCTAGCTTTGGATGAGCAGTTCTTC. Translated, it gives CASSGLALDEQFF.

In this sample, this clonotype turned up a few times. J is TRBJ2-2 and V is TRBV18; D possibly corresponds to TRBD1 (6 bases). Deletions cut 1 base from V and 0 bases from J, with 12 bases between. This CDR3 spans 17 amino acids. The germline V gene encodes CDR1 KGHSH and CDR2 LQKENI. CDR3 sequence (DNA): TGTGCCAGCTCACCACTTGAACAGGGACCGAACACCGGGGAGCTGTTTTTT. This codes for CASSPLEQGPNTGELFF.

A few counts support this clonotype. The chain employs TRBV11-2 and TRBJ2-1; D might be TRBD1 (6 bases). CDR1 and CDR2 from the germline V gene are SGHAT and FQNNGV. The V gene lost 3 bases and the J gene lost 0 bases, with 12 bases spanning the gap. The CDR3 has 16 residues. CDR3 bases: TGTGCCAGCAGCTTCAACAGGGTAAGCTCCTACAATGAGCAGTTCTTC. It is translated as CASSFNRVSSYNEQFF.

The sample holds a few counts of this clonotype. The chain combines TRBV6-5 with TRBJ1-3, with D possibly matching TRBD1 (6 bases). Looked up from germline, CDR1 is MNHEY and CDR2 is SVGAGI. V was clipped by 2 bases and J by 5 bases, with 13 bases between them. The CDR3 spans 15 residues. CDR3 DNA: TGTGCCAGCAGTTACAACAGGGCCACTAGAAACACCATATATTTT. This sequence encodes CASSYNRATRNTIYF.

The CDR3 DNA sequence: TGTGCCAGCAGTGAGAGAACGGATGTGCAGTTCTTC. Translated: CASSERTDVQFF. V gene TRBV12-3 or TRBV12-4 combines with J gene TRBJ2-1, with D uncertain. The CDR3 totals 12 residues. V lost 5 bases and J 12 bases, leaving 14 bases between the germline ends.

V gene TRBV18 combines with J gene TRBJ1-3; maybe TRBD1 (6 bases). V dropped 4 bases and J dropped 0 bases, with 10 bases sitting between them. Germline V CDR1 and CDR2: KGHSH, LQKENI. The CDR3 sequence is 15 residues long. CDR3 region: CASSLRQASGNTIYF. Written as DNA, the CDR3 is TGTGCCAGCTCACTCCGACAGGCCTCTGGAAACACCATATATTTT.

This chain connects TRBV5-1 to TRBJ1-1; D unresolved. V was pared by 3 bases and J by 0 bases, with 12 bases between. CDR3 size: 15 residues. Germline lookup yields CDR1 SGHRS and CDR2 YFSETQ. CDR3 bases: TGCGCCAGCAGCTATCGGGTAATTCTGAACACTGAAGCTTTCTTT. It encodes CASSYRVILNTEAFF.

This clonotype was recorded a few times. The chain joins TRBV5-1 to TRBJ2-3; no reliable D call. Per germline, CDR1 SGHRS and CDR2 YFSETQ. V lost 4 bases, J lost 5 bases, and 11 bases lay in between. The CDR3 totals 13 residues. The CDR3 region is CASSPGWGDTQYF. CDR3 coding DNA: TGCGCCAGCAGCCCAGGATGGGGAGATACGCAGTATTTT.

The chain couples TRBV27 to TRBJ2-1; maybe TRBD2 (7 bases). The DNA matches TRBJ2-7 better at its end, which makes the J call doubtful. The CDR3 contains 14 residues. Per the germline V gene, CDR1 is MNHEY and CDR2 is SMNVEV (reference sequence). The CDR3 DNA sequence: TGTGCCAGTAAAGGGGGGGCTGGCAACTACGAGCAGTACTTC. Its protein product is CASKGGAGNYEQYF.

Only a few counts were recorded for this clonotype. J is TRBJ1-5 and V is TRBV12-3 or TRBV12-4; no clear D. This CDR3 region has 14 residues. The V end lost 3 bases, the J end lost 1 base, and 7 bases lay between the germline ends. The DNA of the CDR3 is TGTGCCAGCAGTTTCGAACGGAGCAATCAGCCCCAGCATTTT. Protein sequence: CASSFERSNQPQHF.

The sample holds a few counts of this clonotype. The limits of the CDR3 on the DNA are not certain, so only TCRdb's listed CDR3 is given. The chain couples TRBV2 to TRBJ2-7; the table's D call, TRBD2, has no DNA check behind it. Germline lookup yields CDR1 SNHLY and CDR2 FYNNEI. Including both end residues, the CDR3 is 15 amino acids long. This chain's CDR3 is CASILDSGVQETQYF.